Sequencing of this TCR beta chain was carried out in a study of T-cell reconstitution after alpha-beta-depleted transplantation in children. Study-level results: At day 60, the high TCRbeta diversity found in some patients originated from recipient T cells and thymic progenitors that had survived. Most T-cell counts and diversity one year after the transplant came from T cells that were newly produced.

Unique molecular identifiers were used to barcode this TCRbeta library. TCRdb recomputed calls from the PCR reads with MiXCR, one row per CDR3 protein. The table includes approximately 110,000 distinct CDR3 sequences, 23% detected once. In its sample, this clonotype was seen a few times. Its specificity is not known. This CDR3 is 13 amino acids long. V lost 1 base to trimming and J lost 7 bases, with 14 bases between them. Germline V gene lookup returns CDR1 DFQATT and CDR2 SNEGSKA (reference sequence). The chain recombines TRBV20-1 with TRBJ2-7, with D tentatively TRBD1 or TRBD2 (5 bases each). The source of this sequence is a male patient between 2 and 10 years old who had a stem cell transplant for chronic granulomatous disease, so the T cells may come from the graft donor. Sequencing used PBMCs, mostly from graft donor cells, obtained 180 days after TCRalphabeta/CD19-depleted stem cell transplant. Here the CDR3 reads CSARVGTALEQYF. CDR3 sequence (DNA): TGCAGTGCTAGAGTCGGGACGGCCTTGGAGCAGTACTTC.